This TCR beta chain emerged from a study of blood T cell repertoires in COVID-19. Across the whole study: The United States, Italy and Spain supplied acute and convalescent COVID-19 samples.

The CDR3 runs to 16 residues. Germline CDR1 reads SGHNT; CDR2 reads YYREEE (reference sequence). Trimming cost V 0 bases and J 3 bases; bases outside gene matches: 7. In the original analysis: Amplification from reference gene primers served as the basis for estimated nucleated cell counts. TCRdb's copy holds only in-frame clones and misses some; the assay was immunoSEQ multiplex PCR. That table gives V, J and clone size, and the DNA gave D and trimming. The sample has a few hundred thousand clones; around nine tenths are singletons. Participants had their cohort set by participant-reported clinical history.

This rearrangement joins TRBV5-4 to TRBJ2-7; 9 bases are shared with TRBD2. This clonotype was sampled from a young woman who had been exposed to COVID-19. Sequencing used PBMCs or T cells enriched from blood (not recorded which). The CDR3: CASSLGLAGLGYEQYF. CDR3 bases: TGTGCCAGCAGCTTGGGGCTAGCGGGATTGGGCTACGAGCAGTACTTC.